Each of the 15 T cell receptor beta chains below was sequenced from the same sample in a study of T-cell reconstitution after alpha-beta-depleted transplantation in children. Construction of the TCRbeta library involved unique molecular identifiers. TCRdb passed the PCR reads through MiXCR, listing each CDR3 protein once. The repertoire holds about 980,000 distinct CDR3 sequences, with about 31% as singletons. The starting material was PBMCs, mostly from graft donor cells, obtained 360 days after TCRalphabeta/CD19-depleted stem cell transplant. The receptors originated from a boy in the first two years of life who had a stem cell transplant for SCID, so the T cells may come from the graft donor.

V gene TRBV5-1 combines with J gene TRBJ2-4; 7 bases map to TRBD1. CDR3 length equals 16 residues. Germline V CDR1 and CDR2: SGHRS, YFSETQ. Trimming at V came to 7 bases and at J to 3 bases, leaving 13 bases not matched to a gene. This CDR3 is CASASDRDGGKNIQYF. The DNA for the CDR3 is TGCGCCAGCGCTTCAGACAGGGATGGAGGCAAAAACATTCAGTACTTC.

This clonotype was counted only a few times. This chain joins TRBV27 and TRBJ2-2; TRBD2 is a possible D gene (5 bases). The germline gives CDR1 MNHEY, CDR2 SMNVEV (reference sequence). V lost 3 bases to trimming and J lost 7 bases, with 6 bases between them. The CDR3 consists of 12 residues. The DNA for the CDR3 is TGTGCCAGCAGTTTTGAGGGCGGGGAGCTGTTTTTT. This encodes CASSFEGGELFF.

This clonotype was found a few times. V gene TRBV6-5 combines with J gene TRBJ2-1; no reliable D call. Germline V gene lookup returns CDR1 MNHEY and CDR2 SVGAGI. V was trimmed by 2 bases and J by 9 bases, leaving 14 bases between them. The CDR3 is made up of 14 amino acids. The CDR3, as DNA: TGTGCCAGCAGTTACCCATCCCCAGCTCCTGAGCAGTTCTTC. Residues: CASSYPSPAPEQFF.

This clonotype was picked up a small number of times. The CDR3 DNA reads TGTGCCAGCAGGCTAAAAGCCGGGGGGCCGGGGGTCGGGGAGCTGTTTTTT. Translation gives CASRLKAGGPGVGELFF. The chain links TRBV12-3 or TRBV12-4 to TRBJ2-2; TRBD2 might be the D (7 bases). The V and J ends lost 6 bases and 7 bases respectively, with 24 bases between them. This CDR3 comprises 17 residues.

In this sample, this clonotype turned up many times. V and J are TRBV29-1 and TRBJ2-5; TRBD1 matches at 7 bases. Germline assignment: CDR1 SQVTM and CDR2 ANQGSEA. V lost 0 bases and J lost 7; bases outside the gene matches: 11. The CDR3 spans 15 residues. DNA of the CDR3: TGCAGCGTTGAAGATTGGACAGGTGTTTTAGGGACCCAGTACTTC. The encoded protein is CSVEDWTGVLGTQYF.

This clonotype was seen many times. The rearrangement uses TRBV20-1 and TRBJ2-7, with D possibly matching TRBD1 (5 bases). CDR1 and CDR2 from the germline V gene are DFQATT and SNEGSKA (reference sequence). This CDR3 comprises 13 residues. Trimming took 2 bases from V and 2 from J, leaving 10 bases between them. The CDR3 nucleotides are TGCAGTGCTAGACCCCAGGACACCTACGAGCAGTACTTC. Encoded protein: CSARPQDTYEQYF.

The CDR3 coding sequence is TGTGCCAGCAGCCAAGTCCGGCCAATGGATAATGAAAAACTGTTTTTT. Translated: CASSQVRPMDNEKLFF. The chain has TRBV4-2 and TRBJ1-4; D is unclear. Germline-derived CDR1 and CDR2 are LGHNA and YNFKEQ. The CDR3 extends over 16 amino acids. V lost 1 base to trimming and J lost 4 bases, with 13 bases between them.

CDR3 region: CASSLRPGQGWMGSGNTIYF. In DNA form, the CDR3 reads TGTGCCAGCAGCTTACGACCTGGACAGGGGTGGATGGGCTCTGGAAACACCATATATTTT. V is TRBV11-3 and J is TRBJ1-3; 9 bases are shared with TRBD1. V dropped 2 bases and J dropped 0; count of bases not matched to a gene: 14. The CDR3 length is 20 residues. Germline lookup yields CDR1 SGHNT and CDR2 YENEEA.

The J gene is TRBJ2-7, the V gene TRBV25-1; the D gene could be TRBD1 or TRBD2 (6 bases each). This CDR3 has 13 residues. V gave up 8 bases and J gave up 0 bases, with 11 bases separating them. CDR1 is MGHDK and CDR2 is SYGVNS in the germline V gene. This chain's CDR3 is CASVGGGSYEQYF. DNA of the CDR3: TGTGCCAGCGTCGGAGGGGGCTCCTACGAGCAGTACTTC.

In this sample, this clonotype turned up a few times. The chain carries TRBV19 and TRBJ1-1, with D hard to call. This CDR3 comprises 13 residues. Trimming removed 5 bases from V and 3 bases from J, with 10 bases in between. Germline loops: CDR1 LNHDA, CDR2 SQIVND (reference sequence). The CDR3 sequence is CASSPDGDTEAFF. As DNA, the CDR3 is TGTGCCAGTAGTCCGGACGGGGACACTGAAGCTTTCTTT.

The chain links TRBV5-1 to TRBJ2-5; D is uncertain. V gave up 4 bases and J gave up 4 bases, with 14 bases separating them. The CDR3 length is 14 residues. Germline V gene data show CDR1 as SGHRS and CDR2 as YFSETQ. CDR3 protein: CASSPPPPRETQYF. Here the CDR3 DNA reads TGCGCCAGCAGCCCCCCCCCGCCTAGAGAGACCCAGTACTTC.

V usage is TRBV11-2 and J usage is TRBJ2-5; 7 bases line up with TRBD1. The germline gives CDR1 SGHAT, CDR2 FQNNGV. J gave up 0 bases and V 4 bases, and 8 bases lay outside the gene matches. The CDR3 spans 16 residues. CDR3 coding DNA: TGTGCCAGCAGCTCCGGACAGGTTTCGTACCAAGAGACCCAGTACTTC. This codes for CASSSGQVSYQETQYF.

This clonotype occurred a few times. The chain uses TRBV5-1 and TRBJ2-5, with 7 bases matching TRBD1. The CDR3 consists of 15 residues. The V gene's germline CDR1 is SGHRS and CDR2 YFSETQ. Unmatched junction bases numbered 8, after V lost 5 bases and J lost 1 base. For the CDR3, the DNA is TGCGCCAGCAGACAGACAGGGTTTGGCCAAGAGACCCAGTACTTC. As protein: CASRQTGFGQETQYF. Using reference TRBV5-1 and TRBJ2-5 for the parts outside the CDR3, the full variable domain is KAGVTQTPRYLIKTRGQQVTLSCSPISGHRSVSWYQQTPGQGLQFLFEYFSETQRNKGNFPGRFSGRQFSNSRSEMNVSTLELGDSALYLCASRQTGFGQETQYFGPGTRLLVL.

This clonotype was picked up a small number of times. The J gene is TRBJ2-1, the V gene TRBV4-1; D is ambiguous. Trimming left V 3 bases short and J 0 bases short, with 9 bases between. The CDR3 extends over 15 amino acids. Germline assignment: CDR1 MGHRA and CDR2 YSYEKL. The CDR3 region has the DNA TGCGCCAGCAGCCACGAGGATGTCTCCTACAATGAGCAGTTCTTC. Amino acid sequence: CASSHEDVSYNEQFF.

This clonotype was observed many times. This chain links TRBV24-1 with TRBJ2-1; TRBD1 is a possible D gene (5 bases). The CDR3 has 13 amino acids. Trimming took off 4 bases at V and 10 bases at J, with 13 bases between the two ends. Germline-derived CDR1 and CDR2 are KGHDR and SFDVKD. As DNA, the CDR3 is TGTGCCACCAGTGAGGCAGGGATACGGGAGCAGTTCTTC. The encoded protein is CATSEAGIREQFF.